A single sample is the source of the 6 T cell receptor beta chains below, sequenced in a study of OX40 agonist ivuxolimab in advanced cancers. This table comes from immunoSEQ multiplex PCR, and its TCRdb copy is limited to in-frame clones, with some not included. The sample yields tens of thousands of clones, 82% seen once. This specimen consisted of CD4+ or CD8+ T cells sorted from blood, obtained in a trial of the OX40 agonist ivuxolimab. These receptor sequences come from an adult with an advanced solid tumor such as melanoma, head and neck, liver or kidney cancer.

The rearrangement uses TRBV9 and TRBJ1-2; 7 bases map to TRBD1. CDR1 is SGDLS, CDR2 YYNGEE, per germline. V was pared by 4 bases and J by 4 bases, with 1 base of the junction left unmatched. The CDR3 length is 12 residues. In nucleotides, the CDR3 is TGTGCCAGCAGCACAGGGGTCTATGGCTACACCTTC. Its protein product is CASSTGVYGYTF.

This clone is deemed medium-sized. The CDR3 here is CASSLRDNPRGLHF. In nucleotides, the CDR3 is TGTGCCAGCAGCTTAAGGGACAACCCGCGGGGCCTCCACTTT. This rearrangement joins TRBV7-9 to TRBJ1-6; a weak D match, TRBD1 (6 bases). The germline V gene encodes CDR1 SEHNR and CDR2 FQNEAQ (reference sequence). The CDR3 runs to 14 residues. With 2 bases removed from V and 15 bases from J, the gap between germline ends came to 17 bases.

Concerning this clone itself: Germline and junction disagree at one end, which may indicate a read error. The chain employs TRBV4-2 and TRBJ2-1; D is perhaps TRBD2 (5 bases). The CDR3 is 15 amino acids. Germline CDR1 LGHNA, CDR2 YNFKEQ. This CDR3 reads CASSQELDSNNEQFF. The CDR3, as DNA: TGTGCCAGCAGCCAAGAGCTGGACTCCAACAATGAGCAGTTCTTC.

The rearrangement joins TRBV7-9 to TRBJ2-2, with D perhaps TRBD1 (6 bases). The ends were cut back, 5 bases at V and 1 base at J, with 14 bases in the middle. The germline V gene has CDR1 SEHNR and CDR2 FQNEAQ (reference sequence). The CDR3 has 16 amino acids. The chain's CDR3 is CASSPPQGRNTGELFF. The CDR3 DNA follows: TGTGCCAGCAGCCCCCCACAGGGTAGGAACACCGGGGAGCTGTTTTTT.

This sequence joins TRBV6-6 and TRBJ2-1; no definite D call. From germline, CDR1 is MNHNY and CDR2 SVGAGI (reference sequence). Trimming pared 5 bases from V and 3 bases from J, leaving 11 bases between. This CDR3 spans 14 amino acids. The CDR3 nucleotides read TGTGCCAGCAGTAGTACCCGGTACTACAATGAGCAGTTCTTC. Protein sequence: CASSSTRYYNEQFF.

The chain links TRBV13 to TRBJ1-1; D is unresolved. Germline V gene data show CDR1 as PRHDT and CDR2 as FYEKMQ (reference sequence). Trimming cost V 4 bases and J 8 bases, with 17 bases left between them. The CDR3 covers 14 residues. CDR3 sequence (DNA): TGTGCCAGCAGCTCCTGGGATGAGGGCTCCGAAGCTTTCTTT. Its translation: CASSSWDEGSEAFF.